Listed below are T cell receptor beta chains from one sample, sequenced in a study of neoadjuvant anti-PD-1 for oral cavity cancer. Produced via immunoSEQ multiplex PCR; TCRdb's table is partial and in-frame only. The table records 13,000 to 15,000 clones, about 70% of them present only once. Sample: PBMCs, taken before nivolumab (anti-PD-1) treatment. The receptors were gathered from a person aged 35 to 85 with oral cavity squamous cell carcinoma. Each CDR3 is given with its conserved first and last residue. The D gene is left open where the match is weak. Where a row states a size, it is once, few, many or the class of an expanded clone; other rows omit it.

few TRBJ2-1 TRBV9 NA CASSVAGPSSYNEQFF TGTGCCAGCAGCGTAGCGGGACCAAGCTCCTACAATGAGCAGTTCTTC
NA TRBJ1-1 TRBV11-3 NA CASSLSGTKNTEAFF TGTGCCAGCAGCCTAAGCGGGACAAAGAACACTGAAGCTTTCTTT
NA TRBJ2-1 TRBV7-2 TRBD2 CASSRVSGTSGSSYNEQFF TGTGCCAGCAGCCGAGTATCCGGGACTAGCGGGAGCTCCTACAATGAGCAGTTCTTC
NA TRBJ2-7 TRBV11-1 NA CASSPGPHSKYF TGTGCCAGCAGCCCGGGACCCCACTCGAAGTACTTC
NA TRBJ1-2 TRBV27 NA CASSLSRPGDYGYTF TGTGCCAGCAGTTTATCTAGGCCGGGAGACTATGGCTACACCTTC
NA TRBJ2-5 TRBV19 NA CASSLELLETQYF TGTGCCAGTAGTCTGGAGCTATTAGAGACCCAGTACTTC
NA TRBJ1-5 TRBV11-2 NA CASSLDQGQPQHF TGTGCCAGCAGCTTAGATCAGGGTCAGCCCCAGCATTTT
NA TRBJ2-3 TRBV7-8 TRBD2 CASSLRRERLDTQYF TGTGCCAGCAGCTTAAGGCGGGAGAGGTTGGATACGCAGTATTTT
NA TRBJ1-2 TRBV7-9 NA CASSLEGGAGLGGYTF TGTGCCAGCAGCTTAGAGGGAGGGGCCGGACTGGGTGGCTACACCTTC
NA TRBJ1-5 TRBV7-9 NA CASRAGGRGNQPQHF TGTGCCAGCAGAGCCGGGGGACGGGGCAATCAGCCCCAGCATTTT
NA TRBJ2-5 TRBV11-2 TRBD1 CASRTHRGREETQYF TGTGCCAGCAGAACACACAGGGGGCGGGAAGAGACCCAGTACTTC
NA TRBJ1-1 TRBV5-5 NA CASSLFSVTEAFF TGTGCCAGCAGCTTGTTTTCGGTGACTGAAGCTTTCTTT
NA TRBJ2-5 TRBV5-1 NA CASSFDVFETQYF TGCGCCAGCAGCTTTGACGTTTTCGAGACCCAGTACTTC
NA TRBJ2-7 TRBV27 TRBD1 CASSPWTGTNEQYF TGTGCCAGCAGTCCTTGGACAGGGACGAACGAGCAGTACTTC
few TRBJ2-2 TRBV11-2 TRBD1 CASSLALGQGGSGELFF TGTGCCAGCAGCTTAGCTTTGGGACAGGGGGGTTCCGGGGAGCTGTTTTTT
NA TRBJ2-1 TRBV7-9 NA CASSRLWGDEQFF TGTGCCAGCAGCCGCCTCTGGGGCGATGAGCAGTTCTTC
NA TRBJ2-1 TRBV6-1 NA CASSELGGVARYNEQFF TGTGCCAGCAGTGAGTTGGGGGGAGTCGCTAGATACAATGAGCAGTTCTTC
NA TRBJ1-1 TRBV6-1 NA CASKKGMNTEAFF TGTGCCAGCAAAAAAGGCATGAACACTGAAGCTTTCTTT
NA TRBJ2-7 TRBV7-8 TRBD2 CASSWGLAGASYEQYF TGTGCCAGCAGCTGGGGACTAGCGGGAGCCTCCTACGAGCAGTACTTC
few TRBJ1-2 TRBV5-5 NA CASSLRDYGYTF TGTGCCAGCAGCTTGCGGGACTATGGCTACACCTTC
NA TRBJ2-3 TRBV4-1 TRBD2 CASSPYPTGTSGGASSDTQYF TGCGCCAGCAGCCCCTACCCAACCGGGACTAGCGGGGGGGCGTCCTCAGATACGCAGTATTTT
NA TRBJ2-7 TRBV5-6 NA CASSYGREQYF TGTGCCAGCAGCTATGGTCGCGAGCAGTACTTC
NA TRBJ2-7 TRBV15 NA CATIQRLAAPSFEIYEQYF TGTGCCACCATCCAGCGGTTAGCGGCCCCCTCGTTCGAAATCTACGAGCAGTACTTC
NA TRBJ2-5 TRBV11-2 TRBD1 CASSLSGGRETQYF TGTGCCAGCAGCTTATCAGGGGGCCGGGAGACCCAGTACTTC
NA TRBJ1-1 TRBV7-6 NA CASSPSGGGTEAFF TGTGCCAGCAGCCCCTCCGGGGGGGGCACTGAAGCTTTCTTT
NA TRBJ2-2 TRBV28 NA CASSSSWGTNTGELFF TGTGCCAGCAGTTCCAGCTGGGGAACGAACACCGGGGAGCTGTTTTTT
NA TRBJ2-7 TRBV27 NA CASRGVGRSYEQYF TGTGCCAGCAGAGGAGTAGGGAGATCCTACGAGCAGTACTTC
NA TRBJ1-1 TRBV5-1 NA CASSLSRNTEAFF TGCGCCAGCAGCTTGTCAAGGAACACTGAAGCTTTCTTT
once TRBJ1-2 TRBV9 TRBD1 CASSVEPGGGYGYTF TGTGCCAGCAGCGTAGAGCCAGGGGGGGGCTATGGCTACACCTTC
NA TRBJ1-1 TRBV6-6 NA CASSENTEAFF TGTGCCAGTTCCGAAAACACTGAAGCTTTCTTT
NA TRBJ2-7 TRBV15 NA CATSRDPGQIYEQYF TGTGCCACCAGCAGAGACCCAGGACAGATCTACGAGCAGTACTTC
few TRBJ2-7 TRBV5-1 TRBD1 CASSLRTGGGEQYF TGCGCCAGCAGTTTAAGGACAGGGGGCGGCGAGCAGTACTTC
NA TRBJ1-2 TRBV19 NA CASSLHLRLYGYTF TGTGCCAGTAGCCTCCACCTCCGCCTTTATGGCTACACCTTC
NA TRBJ1-1 TRBV6-1 NA CASSDIFLEAFF TGTGCCAGCAGTGATATCTTTCTGGAGGCTTTCTTT
once TRBJ2-2 TRBV11-2 TRBD2 CASSLGPQGGIGELFF TGTGCCAGCAGCTTAGGCCCGCAGGGAGGGATCGGGGAGCTGTTTTTT
NA TRBJ2-5 TRBV7-8 NA CASRFTGMGAETQYF TGTGCCAGCAGATTCACAGGGATGGGGGCAGAGACCCAGTACTTC
NA TRBJ2-3 TRBV29-1 NA CSVEVLRGGLRTDTQYF TGCAGCGTTGAAGTTCTTAGGGGGGGGCTCCGCACAGATACGCAGTATTTT
NA TRBJ2-6 TRBV5-4 NA CASSPMGPSGANVLTF TGTGCCAGCAGCCCGATGGGGCCCTCTGGGGCCAACGTCCTGACTTTC
NA TRBJ2-7 TRBV30 TRBD2 CAYKYGASGSYEQYF TGTGCCTATAAGTATGGGGCTAGCGGGAGTTACGAGCAGTACTTC
few TRBJ1-2 TRBV5-6 NA CASSLVRSGAIHYGYTF TGTGCCAGCAGCTTGGTGCGGTCAGGGGCAATCCATTATGGCTACACCTTC
few TRBJ1-1 TRBV19 NA CASSYGLFMIAEAFF TGTGCCAGTAGTTACGGACTTTTTATGATCGCTGAAGCTTTCTTT
NA TRBJ2-3 TRBV6-1 NA CASSAGSSDVDTQYF TGTGCCAGCAGTGCAGGGTCATCCGACGTGGATACGCAGTATTTT
NA TRBJ2-3 TRBV5-1 NA CASSLADSPTDTQYF TGCGCCAGCAGCTTGGCGGACAGCCCCACAGATACGCAGTATTTT
once TRBJ2-7 TRBV6-6 NA CASTPTGSYEQYF TGTGCCAGCACCCCCACTGGCTCCTACGAGCAGTACTTC
once TRBJ1-1 TRBV5-1 NA CASSLAGQSRAFF TGCGCCAGCAGCTTGGCAGGGCAGTCGCGGGCTTTCTTT
NA TRBJ2-1 TRBV12-5 TRBD2 CASGFGLAVGNEQFF TGTGCTAGTGGTTTCGGCCTAGCGGTGGGGAATGAGCAGTTCTTC
once TRBJ2-3 TRBV5-4 NA CASSLVSRDTDTQYF TGTGCCAGCAGCTTGGTTTCCAGGGACACAGATACGCAGTATTTT
NA TRBJ2-3 TRBV4-1 NA CASSLQYRTDTQYF TGCGCCAGCAGCCTGCAGTATCGTACAGATACGCAGTATTTT